Included here is one TCR beta chain sequence, with context. This clonotype was counted between two and nine times. It lacks a known antigen. The junction differs from germline at one of its ends, possibly a read error. Stable Graves' hyperthyroidism was defined as no progression to ophthalmopathy during 18 months of follow-up. The hyperthyroidism patients were between 18 and 65 years old and newly diagnosed, with a disease duration of less than 2 months. Patients with uncontrolled infections, other autoimmune diseases, pregnancy or lactation were excluded. Diagnoses relied on clinical symptoms, serum thyroxine and TRAb, thyroid ultrasound and orbital computed tomography. PBMCs were separated from 8 to 10 ml of fresh peripheral blood using Ficoll-Paque density gradient centrifugation. Total RNA was extracted using Trizol reagent, and RNA quality was assessed on an Agilent 2100 Bioanalyzer. The sample comes from a study of T cells in Graves' hyperthyroidism and ophthalmopathy (dated by TCRdb to between 2017 and 2020). Concerning the study at large: Peripheral blood samples were taken at initial diagnosis, before any treatment was given. To identify distinguishing TCR V-J signatures, a discovery cohort of 90 to 100 patients was used, comprising approximately 40 with Graves' ophthalmopathy and around 60 with stable Graves' hyperthyroidism. Prospective prediction of ophthalmopathy was tested in an independent validation cohort of about 19 hyperthyroidism patients and 17 patients who later progressed to ophthalmopathy. For training and testing, the roughly 97 patients in the discovery cohort were randomly divided in a 7:3 ratio. In addition, the study compared T-cell repertoires in thyroid tissue and in blood from about six Graves' hyperthyroidism patients. After sampling, hyperthyroidism patients received methimazole starting at 30 mg daily, and ophthalmopathy patients received high-dose intravenous methylprednisolone. TCR Vbeta CDR3 sequencing of some 140 peripheral blood samples (43 ophthalmopathy, some 75 hyperthyroidism and approximately 17 progressor patients) is reported in the paper.

The TCR beta CDR3 regions were amplified from RNA transcripts. For the first round of RT-PCR on the TCR CDR3, the HTBI primer set was used together with the Qiagen OneStep RT-PCR kit. Libraries were constructed in a second round of multiplex PCR, after which size selection and purification were performed. Sequencing of the libraries was done on an Illumina HiSeq2000 using paired-end 100 bp reads. Per the source publication's procedure: SOAPnuke was used to process the raw data, with reads discarded if the reads contained adapters or uncalled bases, had a mean Phred below 15, or lacked an exact constant-primer or identifier match. High-quality paired reads were merged using COPE v1.2.5, and each unique nucleotide sequence was defined as a clonotype. MiTCR v1.1 was used to align the clonotypes against IMGT TRBV, TRBD and TRBJ reference segments. Only V-J combinations with frequency above 0.0001, covering roughly 99% of repertoires, were analysed. The TCS score was defined as F50 (clonal expansion) divided by E x V (chaos), with BLOSUM62-based TCRdist calculated between CDR3 peptides within each V-J. Welch's t-statistics and random forest reduced 450 to 600 V-J features to around 14, which were used in a naive Bayes classifier (R e1071). Starting from the raw public reads, TCRdb applied fastp trimming at Q25, assembled clones with MiXCR and retained in-frame beta chains. All rows with the same CDR3 protein become a single entry with the most common DNA and genes. The V and J calls reflect TCRdb's pipeline rather than the authors' work. In all, the sample holds about 550,000 distinct CDR3 sequences, and roughly 20% of those were seen once. Clones ranked in the top ten supply around 27% of the sample.

CDR1 and CDR2, per the germline V gene, are SGHVS and FNYEAQ. The CDR3 runs 15 amino acids, cysteine and phenylalanine included. Only the CDR3 DNA is retained, 45 bases long and in frame from the first base. Results the study describes overall, beyond this receptor: In validation, the model predicted progression to ophthalmopathy a median of approximately 6.6 months before onset, with over 55% sensitivity and roughly 73% specificity. In cross-validation, a model built on a 13 V-J signature told ophthalmopathy apart from stable hyperthyroidism with 85% to 90% sensitivity and 81% to 82% specificity, and in testing the same model reached 80%/75%. Most expanded thyroid clonotypes (frequency above 0.001) were also found in blood, which suggests that blood repertoires may mirror thyroid immune responses. No statistical method was used to fix the sample size in advance, and group allocation was not hidden from the investigators.

Rearrangement joined TRBV7-6 to TRBJ2-7; 11 nucleotides in the junction match TRBD2. The sequenced sample was blood. This clonotype originated in a man younger than 30 with Graves' hyperthyroidism. Read as DNA, the sequence is TGTGCCAGCAGCCTAGCGGGAGGAGGGGGGGGCGAGCAGTACTTC. Translated, this is CASSLAGGGGGEQYF.